A single sample gave rise to the 13 T cell receptor beta chains below, sequenced in a study of blood T cell repertoires in COVID-19. Sequencing was performed with immunoSEQ multiplex PCR; in TCRdb, only in-frame clones are kept and a portion is missing. The table shows 270,000 or so clones, with around 88% occurring only once. Sequencing input: peripheral blood. The receptors here all came from a man aged 35 to 55 with acute or convalescent COVID-19.

CDR3 loop: CASSQVSSSYEQYF. In DNA form, the CDR3 reads TGTGCCAGCAGTCAGGTTTCGAGCTCCTACGAGCAGTACTTC. This chain uses TRBV6-5 with TRBJ2-7, with D unclear. The CDR3 covers 14 residues. Germline V lookup: CDR1 MNHEY, CDR2 SVGAGI. The V end was cut by 5 bases, the J end by 0 bases, with 11 bases between.

The CDR3 DNA follows: TGTGCCAGTAGTAAAGGGCGGGCAGACTCCTACGAGCAGTACTTC. It translates to CASSKGRADSYEQYF. The chain combines TRBV19 with TRBJ2-7; perhaps TRBD2 as D (5 bases). The CDR3 is 15 amino acids. Germline V gene data show CDR1 as LNHDA and CDR2 as SQIVND (reference sequence). Trimming removed 4 bases from V and 0 bases from J, with 13 bases in between.

This rearrangement joins TRBV2 to TRBJ1-1, with 8 bases aligning to TRBD1. CDR1 SNHLY and CDR2 FYNNEI come from the germline V gene. V was clipped by 6 bases and J by 6 bases; unmatched bases: 6. The CDR3 totals 13 residues. The CDR3 DNA is TGTGCCAGCAGCGTGGACAGGGTGGCTGAAGCTTTCTTT. The encoded protein is CASSVDRVAEAFF.

The V call is TRBV11-2, the J call TRBJ2-6; TRBD1 is a possible D gene (6 bases). From germline, CDR1 is SGHAT and CDR2 FQNNGV. The CDR3 length is 16 residues. Deletions cut 4 bases from V and 3 bases from J, with 13 bases between. The CDR3 coding sequence is TGTGCCAGCAGCTCCCCAGGGGTTTTTGGGGCCAACGTCCTGACTTTC. This sequence encodes CASSSPGVFGANVLTF.

This chain joins TRBV6-5 and TRBJ2-7; 7 bases line up with TRBD1. Germline V lookup: CDR1 MNHEY, CDR2 SVGAGI. V was clipped by 6 bases and J by 4 bases; unmatched bases: 9. CDR3 length: 14 residues. In DNA form, the CDR3 reads TGTGCCAGCAGACCTACGACAGGGTTTTACGAGCAGTACTTC. Its protein is CASRPTTGFYEQYF.

V is TRBV9 and J is TRBJ1-2; 7 nucleotides line up with TRBD1. CDR3 length equals 16 residues. After removal of 5 bases from V and 10 bases from J, the junction contained 20 bases not matched to a gene. Germline V gene lookup returns CDR1 SGDLS and CDR2 YYNGEE. Here the CDR3 reads CASRPRDSIYGWDYTF. The DNA for the CDR3 is TGTGCCAGCAGGCCCCGGGACAGCATCTATGGTTGGGACTACACCTTC.

The count of this clone is one. This rearrangement joins TRBV9 to TRBJ1-1, with D possibly being TRBD1 (5 bases). Between the trimmed V and J ends, which lost 5 bases and 5 bases, there was a span of 16 bases. The CDR3 has 14 residues. Germline CDR1 and CDR2: SGDLS and YYNGEE. CDR3 nucleotide sequence: TGTGCCAGCAGTCCTATTGGGGGGGGGACTGAAGCTTTCTTT. Translation: CASSPIGGGTEAFF.

This chain links TRBV5-1 with TRBJ1-1, with 10 bases identical to TRBD1. Germline-derived CDR1 and CDR2 are SGHRS and YFSETQ. V lost 3 bases, J lost 3 bases, and 5 bases stayed unmatched. This CDR3 is 15 amino acids long. CDR3 in DNA: TGCGCCAGCAGCTCCCGGACAGGGGGGTACACTGAAGCTTTCTTT. This codes for CASSSRTGGYTEAFF.

This chain joins TRBV5-5 and TRBJ2-7; tentatively, D is TRBD1 (6 bases). Germline CDR1 and CDR2: SGHKS and YYEKEE (reference sequence). The V end lost 0 bases, the J end lost 3 bases, and 16 bases lay between the germline ends. The CDR3 is 16 amino acids. The CDR3, as DNA: TGTGCCAGCAGCTTGGACTTGGACAGCTTATACTACGAGCAGTACTTC. Translating gives CASSLDLDSLYYEQYF.

This chain connects TRBV3-1 (or the pseudogene TRBV3-2) to TRBJ2-7, with 8 positions matching TRBD1. The V segment lost 3 bases and the J segment 7 bases; nucleotides outside the gene matches: 8. The CDR3 runs to 14 residues. The V gene's germline CDR1 is LGHDT and CDR2 YNNKEL (reference sequence). CDR3 loop: CASSQILTGGEQYF. In DNA form, the CDR3 reads TGTGCCAGCAGCCAGATACTAACAGGGGGAGAGCAGTACTTC.

The chain is built from TRBV29-1 and TRBJ2-7; the match to TRBD1 covers 9 bases. V lost 6 bases and J lost 5; bases outside the gene matches: 11. Germline CDR1 and CDR2: SQVTM and ANQGSEA. There are 14 residues in the CDR3. As DNA, the CDR3 is TGCAGCGTAAACCGGGGGACAGGGTTGGACGAGCAGTACTTC. Amino acid sequence: CSVNRGTGLDEQYF.

This chain connects TRBV24-1 to TRBJ1-4; D ambiguous. CDR1 and CDR2 (germline): KGHDR, SFDVKD. The CDR3 covers 12 residues. V lost 1 base, J lost 8 bases, and 4 bases lay in between. The CDR3 DNA reads TGTGCCACCAGTGATTTTAGCGAAAAACTGTTTTTT. This translates into CATSDFSEKLFF.

The chain is built from TRBV18 and TRBJ1-3; D unclear. Looked up from germline, CDR1 is KGHSH and CDR2 is LQKENI. The CDR3 consists of 14 residues. Trimming took off 1 base at V and 4 bases at J, with 8 bases between the two ends. The CDR3 nucleotides are TGTGCCAGCTCACCACTCCCCCCAGGAAACACCATATATTTT. Translated, it gives CASSPLPPGNTIYF. The variable domain in full, with the rest retrieved from reference TRBV18 and TRBJ1-3, is NAGVMQNPRHLVRRRGQEARLRCSPMKGHSHVYWYRQLPEEGLKFMVYLQKENIIDESGMPKERFSAEFPKEGPSILRIQQVVRGDSAAYFCASSPLPPGNTIYFGEGSWLTVV.